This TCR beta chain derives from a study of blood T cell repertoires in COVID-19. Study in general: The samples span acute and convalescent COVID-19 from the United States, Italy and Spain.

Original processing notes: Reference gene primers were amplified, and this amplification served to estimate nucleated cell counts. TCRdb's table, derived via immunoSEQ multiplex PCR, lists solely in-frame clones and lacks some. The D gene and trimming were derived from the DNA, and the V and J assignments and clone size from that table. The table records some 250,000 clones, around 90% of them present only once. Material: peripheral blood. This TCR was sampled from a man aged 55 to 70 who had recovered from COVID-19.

CDR3 amino acids: CASSHYHLGHPLPDTQYF. CDR3 DNA: TGCGCCAGCAGCCACTACCACCTGGGACACCCCTTGCCAGATACGCAGTATTTT. The J gene is TRBJ2-3, the V gene TRBV5-1; D is possibly TRBD1 (6 bases). V shed 4 bases and J shed 4 bases, with 25 bases lying between them. This CDR3 is built from 18 residues. Looked up from germline, CDR1 is SGHRS and CDR2 is YFSETQ.